A single sample gave rise to the 21 T cell receptor beta chains below, sequenced in a study of tumor and adjacent non-tumor tissue in lung cancer. TCRbeta libraries were built with three rounds of nested PCR, modified from ARM-PCR. TCRdb processed the multiplex PCR reads anew with MiXCR; each CDR3 protein has one entry. This table holds more than 35,000 distinct CDR3 sequences, around 62% found once. This sample's RNA came from whole unsorted tissue. Distant lung tissue was collected more than 3 cm away from the tumor edge. Source material: distant non-tumor lung tissue. Every receptor here comes from a woman aged 40 to 50 with non-small cell lung cancer.

Only a few counts were recorded for this clonotype. This rearrangement joins TRBV7-9 to TRBJ2-3; D perhaps matches TRBD2 (6 bases). Germline loops: CDR1 SEHNR, CDR2 FQNEAQ (reference sequence). This CDR3 region has 15 residues. V was clipped by 4 bases and J by 0 bases, with 11 bases between them. CDR3 amino acids: CASSSDYTSTDTQYF. In DNA, the CDR3 is TGTGCCAGCAGCTCGGACTATACTAGCACAGATACGCAGTATTTT.

In this sample, this clonotype is medium-sized. The chain has TRBV28 and TRBJ2-3; 13 bases are shared with TRBD2. Trimming took 3 bases from V and 6 from J; bases not matched to a gene: 6. Germline lookup yields CDR1 MDHEN and CDR2 SYDVKM. CDR3 length equals 16 residues. The CDR3: CASSFGTSGDPDTQYF. The CDR3 DNA sequence: TGTGCCAGCAGTTTCGGGACTAGCGGGGACCCCGATACGCAGTATTTT.

Regarding this clonotype: This is likely a read error, given that the CDR3 carries no conserved phenylalanine or tryptophan at its end. This chain uses TRBV11-3 with TRBJ2-7; D uncertain. This CDR3 contains 13 residues. CDR1 is SGHNT, CDR2 YENEEA, per germline. Trimming shortened V by 9 bases and J by 7 bases, and 19 bases separated the two germline ends. CDR3 amino acids: CASSLAMGSEQYI. For the CDR3, the DNA is TGTGCCAGTAGCCTCGCGATGGGGTCTGAGCAGTACATC.

Many counts were recorded for this clonotype. The gene calls are TRBV30 and TRBJ2-2; D ambiguous. Looked up from germline, CDR1 is GTSNPN and CDR2 is SVGIG (reference sequence). The ends were cut back, 3 bases at V and 4 bases at J, with 9 bases in the middle. The CDR3 consists of 13 residues. Here the CDR3 reads CAWRQTTTGELFF. CDR3 coding DNA: TGTGCCTGGAGACAGACCACCACCGGGGAGCTGTTTTTT.

This clonotype was detected many times. One junction end does not reproduce the germline sequence, and a read error may be involved. The rearrangement uses TRBV28 and TRBJ2-7; TRBD1 might be the D (6 bases). The CDR3 length is 14 residues. Germline CDR1 is MDHEN and CDR2 is SYDVKM. CDR3 sequence reads: CASRSGTSPWQYFF. CDR3 bases: TGTGCCAGCAGATCCGGGACATCTCCTTGGCAGTACTTCTTC.

Comments on this clonotype: Since no conserved phenylalanine or tryptophan closes the CDR3, a read error is the likely cause. J is TRBJ1-1 and V is TRBV6-5; possible D gene TRBD1, 5 bases. V gave up 11 bases and J gave up 3 bases, with 19 bases separating them. Germline assignment: CDR1 MNHEY and CDR2 SVGAGI. This CDR3 comprises 14 residues. CDR3 coding DNA: TGTGCCTGCGGCAGCCTGGGACGGGACACTGAAGCTTTCGTT. As protein: CACGSLGRDTEAFV.

This clonotype was seen ten or more times. The chain employs TRBV29-1 and TRBJ2-1; 13 bases line up with TRBD2. Germline V CDR1 and CDR2: SQVTM, ANQGSEA. CDR3 length: 15 amino acids. Trimming took 4 bases from V and 9 from J; bases not matched to a gene: 9. CDR3 in DNA: TGCAGCGTTGGACTAGCGGGGGGCCCCCGAGGTGAGCAGTTCTTC. Its protein product is CSVGLAGGPRGEQFF.

Notes on this clonotype: A junction end diverges from the germline sequence, so it may reflect a read error. The chain uses TRBV5-1 and TRBJ1-1; D is ambiguous. The length of the CDR3 is 13 residues. From germline, CDR1 is SGHRS and CDR2 YFSETQ. CDR3 sequence reads: CANSLDVNTEAFF. The CDR3 DNA reads as TGCGCCAACAGCCTCGACGTGAACACTGAAGCTTTCTTT.

This clonotype has a count of ten or more. The chain recombines TRBV12-3 or TRBV12-4 with TRBJ2-7; D gene unclear. Deletions cut 4 bases from V and 3 bases from J, with 16 bases between. The CDR3 is 15 amino acids. The CDR3 loop reads CASSSPGLGIYEQYF. CDR3 bases: TGTGCCAGCAGTTCTCCCGGGTTGGGGATCTACGAGCAGTACTTC.

Remarks on this clonotype: Because the CDR3 is missing its conserved closing phenylalanine or tryptophan, this is likely a read error. This chain links TRBV29-1 with TRBJ2-7; maybe TRBD1 (7 bases). In germline, CDR1 is SQVTM, CDR2 ANQGSEA. CDR3 length: 15 amino acids. The CDR3, as DNA: TGCAGTGTAACATCAGGGGGGCGATCAAACCACAAGCAGTACTTG. Translation gives CSVTSGGRSNHKQYL.

Ten or more counts support this clonotype. The rearrangement joins TRBV20-1 to TRBJ2-7, with D unresolved. CDR1 and CDR2 (germline): DFQATT, SNEGSKA (reference sequence). The CDR3 extends over 12 amino acids. Trimming took 3 bases from V and 4 from J, leaving 10 bases between them. The CDR3 sequence: CSASLGPYEQYF. The CDR3 region has the DNA TGCAGTGCTAGTCTAGGGCCATACGAGCAGTACTTC.

In its sample, this clonotype was seen once. The chain has TRBV12-3 or TRBV12-4 and TRBJ2-3; TRBD2 aligns across 8 bases. This CDR3 contains 16 residues. V lost 7 bases, J lost 7 bases, and 16 bases stayed unmatched. The DNA of the CDR3 is TGTGCCAGCACCCTCCATGTGTTAGCGGGGTTGAATACGCAGTATTTT. Its translation is CASTLHVLAGLNTQYF.

This clonotype has only one observation. An end of the junction differs from the germline gene, which may be a read error. The genes are TRBV11-2 and TRBJ1-6; the match to TRBD1 covers 7 bases. The CDR3 is 14 amino acids. In germline, CDR1 is SGHAT, CDR2 FQNNGV. This CDR3 reads CASSAGQSNSLLHF. The CDR3 bases are TGTGCCAGCAGCGCGGGACAGAGCAATTCACTCCTCCACTTT.

This clonotype appeared many times. Just one base apart from a much larger clone, this may be a read error. This rearrangement joins TRBV11-2 to TRBJ1-2; possible D gene TRBD1, 5 bases. Germline values: CDR1 SGHAT, CDR2 FQNNGV. This CDR3 is built from 15 residues. V dropped 1 base and J dropped 4 bases, with 13 bases sitting between them. The CDR3 sequence: CASSLGTPGRYGYTF. CDR3 sequence (DNA): TGTGCCAGCAGCTTAGGGACCCCGGGGCGCTATGGCTACACCTTC.

The gene calls are TRBV12-3 or TRBV12-4 and TRBJ1-1; D is unresolved. The CDR3 contains 13 residues. The germline V and J ends were trimmed by 10 bases and 4 bases, with 16 bases remaining between them. CDR3 DNA: TGTGCCACCCACCAAGGCCCGAGCACTGAAGCTTTCTTT. Its translation: CATHQGPSTEAFF.

A word on this clonotype: Mismatch with germline at one junction end may stem from a read error. The CDR3 is CASSYPEVGTYELYF. The CDR3 nucleotides read TGTGCCAGCAGTTACCCGGAAGTTGGGACATACGAGCTGTACTTC. The chain carries TRBV6-5 and TRBJ2-7, with a possible D match to TRBD1 (6 bases). CDR1 and CDR2 from the germline V gene are MNHEY and SVGAGI. The CDR3 contains 15 residues.

The chain uses TRBV6-6 and TRBJ2-6, with D perhaps matching TRBD2 (6 bases). CDR3 length: 17 amino acids. V was clipped by 6 bases and J by 3 bases, with 18 bases between them. Per the germline V gene, CDR1 is MNHNY and CDR2 is SVGAGI (reference sequence). This chain's CDR3 is CASRRERGQRGANVLTF. Here the CDR3 DNA reads TGTGCCAGCAGACGGGAGAGGGGTCAACGTGGGGCCAACGTCCTGACTTTC.

This clonotype was observed a few times. CDR3 sequence: CASSLSPTGSRSELFF. CDR3 coding DNA: TGTGCCAGCAGCTTAAGCCCAACAGGAAGCAGGAGTGAGCTGTTTTTT. The rearrangement joins TRBV11-2 to TRBJ2-2, with D perhaps TRBD1 (5 bases). With 2 bases removed from V and 11 bases from J, the gap between germline ends came to 21 bases. The CDR3 sequence is 16 residues long. Germline V CDR1 and CDR2: SGHAT, FQNNGV.

On this clonotype itself: A much larger clone differs by one base, so this may be a read error. The chain combines TRBV5-1 with TRBJ2-3; the match to TRBD2 covers 11 bases. Germline CDR1 SGHRS, CDR2 YFSETQ. The CDR3 has 17 residues. The CDR3: CASSQMTSGARTYTQYF. CDR3 sequence (DNA): TGCGCCAGCAGTCAAATGACTAGCGGGGCGCGCACATATACGCAGTATTTT.

This clonotype was detected only a few times. The rearrangement uses TRBV21-1 and TRBJ1-6; the table's D call of TRBD1 was not tested on the DNA. TRBV21-1 is tagged as a pseudogene. This CDR3 contains 14 residues. The CDR3 bases are TGTGCCAGCAGTCAGCCCGGGGCCACCTCACCCCTCCACTTT. The encoded protein is CASSQPGATSPLHF.

A word on this clonotype: This clone may be a read error of a much larger clone one base away. The chain carries TRBV5-6 and TRBJ2-5; D might be TRBD2 (5 bases). The CDR3 is 15 residues long. Germline V gene sequence: CDR1 SGHDT, CDR2 YYEEEE. Here the CDR3 DNA reads TGTGCCAGCAGCATCCCAGGCCTAGCAAAAGAGACCCATTACTTC. This codes for CASSIPGLAKETHYF.